One and the same sample provided the 15 T cell receptor beta chains below, sequenced in a study of identical twins. MiXCR was run by TCRdb on the 5' RACE reads, yielding one entry per CDR3 protein. The sample includes 420,000 or so distinct CDR3 sequences, around 18% of them seen just once. Sequencing input: naive T cells sorted from blood. The origin of the receptors is a man aged 45-65 years in good health.

This clonotype has at least ten counts. This chain links TRBV5-5 with TRBJ2-3, with no clear D. Per germline, CDR1 SGHKS and CDR2 YYEKEE (reference sequence). With 1 base removed from V and 0 bases from J, the gap between germline ends came to 6 bases. CDR3 length equals 14 residues. CDR3 sequence: CASSLSQSTDTQYF. CDR3 bases: TGTGCCAGCAGCTTGTCCCAGAGCACAGATACGCAGTATTTT.

This clonotype has just a few counts. This sequence joins TRBV20-1 and TRBJ2-7; D not resolved. This CDR3 has 14 amino acids. Trimming took 1 base from V and 2 from J, leaving 12 bases between them. CDR1 DFQATT and CDR2 SNEGSKA come from the germline V gene (reference sequence). In DNA form, the CDR3 reads TGCAGTGCTAGAGTGGTACAGAACCCCTACGAGCAGTACTTC. This translates into CSARVVQNPYEQYF.

This clonotype was detected only a few times. The V gene is TRBV12-3 or TRBV12-4, the J gene TRBJ2-7, with D unclear. CDR3 length equals 16 residues. Trimming stripped 0 bases from V and 1 base from J, with 13 bases between. In nucleotides, the CDR3 is TGTGCCAGCAGTTTAGCGCATAACGTACCATCCTACGAGCAGTACTTC. This translates into CASSLAHNVPSYEQYF.

V is TRBV20-1 and J is TRBJ2-5; TRBD1 agrees at 9 bases. The CDR3 runs 12 residues. V trimming: 6 bases; J trimming: 4 bases; junction bases outside the gene matches: 3. CDR1 and CDR2 (germline): DFQATT, SNEGSKA (reference sequence). The CDR3 loop is CSASDRGETQYF. The DNA for the CDR3 is TGCAGTGCCTCGGACAGGGGAGAGACCCAGTACTTC.

This clonotype came up many times. The V call is TRBV5-6, the J call TRBJ2-1, with 7 bases identical to TRBD1. Germline assignment: CDR1 SGHDT and CDR2 YYEEEE. J lost 0 bases, V lost 4 bases, and 4 bases had no gene match. The CDR3 length is 15 residues. CDR3 sequence reads: CASSEQGTSYNEQFF. For the CDR3, the DNA is TGTGCCAGCAGCGAACAGGGGACCTCCTACAATGAGCAGTTCTTC.

Only a few counts were recorded for this clonotype. This chain links TRBV9 with TRBJ1-2; D gene ambiguous. The CDR3 consists of 15 residues. Germline CDR1 reads SGDLS; CDR2 reads YYNGEE. Between the trimmed V and J ends, which lost 0 bases and 4 bases, there was a span of 13 bases. The DNA for the CDR3 is TGTGCCAGCAGCGTAGAGGCAGCGCACACCTATGGCTACACCTTC. Amino acid sequence: CASSVEAAHTYGYTF.

V and J are TRBV11-2 and TRBJ1-3; D uncertain. The CDR3 length is 13 residues. Germline-derived CDR1 and CDR2 are SGHAT and FQNNGV. Between the trimmed V and J ends, which lost 5 bases and 3 bases, there was a span of 8 bases. CDR3 protein: CASSPGIGNTIYF. For the CDR3, the DNA is TGTGCCAGCAGCCCCGGGATTGGAAACACCATATATTTT. The whole variable domain, filled in from reference TRBV11-2 and TRBJ1-3, reads EAGVAQSPRYKIIEKRQSVAFWCNPISGHATLYWYQQILGQGPKLLIQFQNNGVVDDSQLPKDRFSAERLKGVDSTLKIQPAKLEDSAVYLCASSPGIGNTIYFGEGSWLTVV.

The chain carries TRBV5-6 and TRBJ2-2; 7 bases align to TRBD1. Germline CDR1 SGHDT, CDR2 YYEEEE. This CDR3 region has 17 residues. Trimming took 3 bases from V and 4 from J; bases not matched to a gene: 12. The CDR3 sequence: CASSYGQAPIPTGELFF. The CDR3 DNA follows: TGTGCCAGCAGCTATGGACAGGCTCCAATCCCCACCGGGGAGCTGTTTTTT.

This clonotype was observed a handful of times. The rearrangement uses TRBV7-6 and TRBJ2-7; D is ambiguous. This CDR3 is 13 amino acids long. V shed 5 bases and J shed 6 bases, with 14 bases lying between them. CDR1 and CDR2 (germline): SGHVS, FNYEAQ. The DNA for the CDR3 is TGTGCCAGCAGCCTAAATACGGGCCGCGAGCAGTACTTC. Translated: CASSLNTGREQYF.

The chain is built from TRBV20-1 and TRBJ1-2; the D gene is possibly TRBD1 (6 bases). The V end lost 6 bases, the J end lost 2 bases, and 16 bases lay between the germline ends. This CDR3 region has 14 residues. Germline lookup yields CDR1 DFQATT and CDR2 SNEGSKA (reference sequence). The CDR3 coding sequence is TGCAGTGCCCATGGTGGGGGGCGCAACTATGGCTACACCTTC. This translates into CSAHGGGRNYGYTF.

This clonotype was seen at least ten times. The chain joins TRBV20-1 to TRBJ2-1; 7 bases match TRBD2. The ends lost 6 bases at V and 7 bases at J; junction bases unmatched: 12. The CDR3 totals 14 residues. Germline CDR1 reads DFQATT; CDR2 reads SNEGSKA (reference sequence). CDR3 loop: CSAAGTKGVNEQFF. As DNA, the CDR3 is TGCAGTGCCGCCGGGACTAAAGGAGTGAATGAGCAGTTCTTC.

This clonotype was counted a few times. The gene calls are TRBV5-1 and TRBJ2-5; TRBD1 is a possible D gene (6 bases). CDR1 is SGHRS and CDR2 is YFSETQ in the germline V gene. This CDR3 region has 17 residues. Trimming removed 1 base from V and 2 bases from J, with 18 bases in between. CDR3 nucleotide sequence: TGCGCCAGCAGCTTGAGATTGGGCGACAGGATACAAGAGACCCAGTACTTC. Amino acid sequence: CASSLRLGDRIQETQYF.

This clonotype was counted at least ten times. The V gene is TRBV4-3, the J gene TRBJ2-7, with 9 bases lining up with TRBD1. The trim removed 0 bases at V and 3 bases at J, leaving 6 bases unmatched. This CDR3 contains 16 residues. Germline V gene sequence: CDR1 LGHNA, CDR2 YSLEER. CDR3 loop: CASSQDLGTGNYEQYF. CDR3 nucleotide sequence: TGCGCCAGCAGCCAAGATTTGGGGACAGGGAACTACGAGCAGTACTTC.

This chain uses TRBV29-1 with TRBJ2-7, with D perhaps matching TRBD1 or TRBD2 (5 bases each). The CDR3 contains 12 residues. V was shortened by 7 bases and J by 7 bases, with 17 bases between the two germline ends. Germline CDR1 SQVTM, CDR2 ANQGSEA. In DNA form, the CDR3 reads TGCAGCGCCAGGCAGGGCACGGGAGAGCAGTACTTC. Translating it yields CSARQGTGEQYF.

This clonotype was picked up a small number of times. J is TRBJ2-2 and V is TRBV12-3 or TRBV12-4; D call uncertain. Trimming pared 7 bases from V and 6 bases from J, leaving 12 bases between. The CDR3 sequence is 13 residues long. DNA for the CDR3: TGTGCCAGCACTGGCCATACACCCGGGGAGCTGTTTTTT. Amino acid sequence: CASTGHTPGELFF.